This paragraph covers one TCR beta chain sequence. TCR beta CDR3 sequences were amplified from RNA transcripts. The HTBI set primed first-round TCR CDR3 RT-PCR. TCRdb passed the multiplex PCR reads through MiXCR, listing each CDR3 protein once. Of about 840,000 distinct CDR3 sequences listed, over 35% are singletons. The data were taken from a study of T cells in Graves' hyperthyroidism and ophthalmopathy. Uncontrolled infection, other autoimmune disease, pregnancy or lactation barred patients from enrollment. The material sequenced was blood. This TCR was sampled from a man aged 18 to 29 with Graves' hyperthyroidism.

The CDR3 loop reads CASSAIGAGNTEAFF. The CDR3 nucleotides are TGTGCCAGCAGCGCCATTGGGGCGGGGAACACTGAAGCTTTCTTT. The chain recombines TRBV7-9 with TRBJ1-1; tentatively, D is TRBD1 (5 bases). The ends were cut back, 5 bases at V and 1 base at J, with 14 bases in the middle. The germline gives CDR1 SEHNR, CDR2 FQNEAQ (reference sequence). The CDR3 has 15 amino acids.